This T cell receptor (beta chain) was sequenced during a study of T cells in Graves' hyperthyroidism and ophthalmopathy. Whole-study results and caveats: The model forecast ophthalmopathy, anticipating it by a median about 7 months before onset. Through a model of 13 V-J features, ophthalmopathy was separated from stable hyperthyroidism.

RNA transcripts provided the source from which TCR beta CDR3 regions were amplified. Carried out on the TCR CDR3, a first-round RT-PCR used the HTBI primer set. TCRdb re-analysed the multiplex PCR reads in MiXCR, keeping a single row per CDR3 protein. The sample holds some 620,000 distinct CDR3 sequences, about 16% seen once. Worth noting for this clonotype: The antigen is unknown. Germline and junction disagree at one end, which may indicate a read error.

The sequenced sample was blood. This clonotype was sampled from a woman aged 25 to 39 with Graves' hyperthyroidism.

In DNA, the CDR3 is TGCGCCAGCAGCCAAAACAGGGGCTCCCACGAGCAGTACTTC. Residues: CASSQNRGSHEQYF. The chain has TRBV4-1 and TRBJ2-7, with 7 bases fitting TRBD1. CDR3 length: 14 amino acids. Germline V gene sequence: CDR1 MGHRA, CDR2 YSYEKL.